The present TCR beta chain was sequenced within a study of OX40 agonist ivuxolimab in advanced cancers. Note on this clone: The target antigen is unknown.

Study findings and constraints: Dose levels from 0.1 to 3.0 mg/kg saw CD4+ and CD8+ blood T cells expand clonally by week 6.

The assay was immunoSEQ multiplex PCR, and TCRdb's table has in-frame clones only and misses some. The sample carries tens of thousands of clones, about 85% recorded once. The input for sequencing was CD4+ or CD8+ T cells sorted from blood, taken in a trial of the OX40 agonist ivuxolimab. The sequence came from an adult with an advanced solid tumor such as melanoma, head and neck, liver or kidney cancer.

CDR3: CASSPGQGARMNTEAFF. The CDR3 DNA follows: TGTGCCAGCAGCCCGGGACAGGGGGCTCGGATGAACACTGAAGCTTTCTTT. This sequence joins TRBV14 and TRBJ1-1, with 12 bases identical to TRBD1. This CDR3 has 17 residues. CDR1 is SGHDN, CDR2 FVKESK, per germline. Trimming at V came to 4 bases and at J to 0 bases, leaving 6 bases not matched to a gene.